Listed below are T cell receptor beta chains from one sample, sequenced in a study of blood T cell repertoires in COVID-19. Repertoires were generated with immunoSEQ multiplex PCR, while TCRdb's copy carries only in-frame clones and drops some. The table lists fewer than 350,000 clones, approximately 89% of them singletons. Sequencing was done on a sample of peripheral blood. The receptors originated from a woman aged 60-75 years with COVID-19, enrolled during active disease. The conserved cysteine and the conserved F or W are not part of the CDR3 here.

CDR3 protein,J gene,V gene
ASSWYRPNTGELF,TRBJ2-2,TRBV28
ASRVAANTGELF,TRBJ2-2,TRBV19
ASSYDNTDTQY,TRBJ2-3,TRBV6-6
ASSHWTVPNSPLH,TRBJ1-6,TRBV3-1/TRBV3-2
ASSFGQGKVDGWETQY,TRBJ2-5,TRBV7-9
ATSRQNMNTEAF,TRBJ1-1,TRBV15
ASAFPGNTEAF,TRBJ1-1,TRBV7-9
ASSLSSGGYEQY,TRBJ2-7,TRBV5-1
ASSPGQLHEQY,TRBJ2-7,TRBV5-1
ASSLAVVIHEQY,TRBJ2-7,TRBV5-1
ASSTSVSSGNTIY,TRBJ1-3,TRBV7-9